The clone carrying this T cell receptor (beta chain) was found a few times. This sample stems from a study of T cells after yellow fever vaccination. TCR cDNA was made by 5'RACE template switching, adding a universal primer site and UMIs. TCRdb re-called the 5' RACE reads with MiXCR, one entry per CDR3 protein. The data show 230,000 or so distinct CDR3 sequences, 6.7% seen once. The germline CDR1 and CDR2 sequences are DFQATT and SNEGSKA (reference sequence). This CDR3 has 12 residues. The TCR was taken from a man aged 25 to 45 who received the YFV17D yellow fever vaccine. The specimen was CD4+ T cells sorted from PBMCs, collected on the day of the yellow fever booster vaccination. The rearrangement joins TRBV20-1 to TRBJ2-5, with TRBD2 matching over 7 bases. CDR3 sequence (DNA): TGCAGCCCCCGTCCCGGGGGGGAGACCCAGTACTTC. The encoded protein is CSPRPGGETQYF.